This T cell receptor beta chain was captured by sequencing in a study of T cell responses to AZD1222 COVID-19 vaccine. Whole-study context: Some second doses came at about 4 weeks and others at about 12 weeks; these were pooled.

This CDR3 has 16 residues. The V gene's germline CDR1 is LNHDA and CDR2 SQIVND (reference sequence). The J segment lost 4 bases and the V segment lost 6 bases, leaving 8 bases of the junction unmatched. Assay: immunoSEQ multiplex PCR; the TCRdb copy retains only in-frame clones and omits some. The sample consists of approximately 120,000 clones, around 87% of them appearing once. Whole-study results and caveats: Reports indicate that nearly half of spike-specific TCRs are directed at unmutated variant regions. White British ancestry dominated among donors, who included more females, and clonal diversity was possibly underestimated.

A word on this clone: Its antigen is unidentified.

This chain joins TRBV19 and TRBJ2-4, with TRBD2 matching 11 bases. Sequencing used peripheral blood, obtained on day 0 of AZD1222 vaccination. The sequence derives from an adult in good health. CDR3 sequence (DNA): TGTGCCAGTAGCGGAGTGGGACTAGCGGCGAAAAACATTCAGTACTTC. It encodes CASSGVGLAAKNIQYF.